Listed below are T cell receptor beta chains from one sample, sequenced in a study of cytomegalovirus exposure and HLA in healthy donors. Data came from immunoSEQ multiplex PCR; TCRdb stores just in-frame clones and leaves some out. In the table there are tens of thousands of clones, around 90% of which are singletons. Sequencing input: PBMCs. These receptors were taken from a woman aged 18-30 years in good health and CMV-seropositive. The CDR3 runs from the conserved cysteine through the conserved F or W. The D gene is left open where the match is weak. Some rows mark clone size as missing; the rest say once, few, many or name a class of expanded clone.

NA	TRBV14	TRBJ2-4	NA	TGTGCCAGCAGCCAAGTGACCGGGGGATTCAAAAACATTCAGTACTTC	CASSQVTGGFKNIQYF
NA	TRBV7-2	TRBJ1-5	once	TGTGCCAGCAGCTTAAAACAGGGCCAGCCCCAGCATTTT	CASSLKQGQPQHF
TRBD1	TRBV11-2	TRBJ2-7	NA	TGTGCCAGCAGCTCCAGACGACGAATTGGGACAGAAGCCTACGAGCAGTACTTC	CASSSRRRIGTEAYEQYF
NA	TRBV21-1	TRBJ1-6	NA	TGTGCCAGCAGCGGCCACAACAGGGTGTATAATTCACCCCTCCACTTT	CASSGHNRVYNSPLHF
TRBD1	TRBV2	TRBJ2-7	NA	TGTGCCAGCAGACAGGGGTCCGAGCAGTACTTC	CASRQGSEQYF
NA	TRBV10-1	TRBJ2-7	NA	TGCGCCAGCGGTGGCAGAACTACCTACGAGCAGTACTTC	CASGGRTTYEQYF
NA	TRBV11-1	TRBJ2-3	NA	TGTGCCAGCAGCTCCCTAAGTGTTGGAGATACGCAGTATTTT	CASSSLSVGDTQYF
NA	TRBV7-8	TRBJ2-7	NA	TGTGCCAGCAGCTTAGCGGGGGGGCAAATCGAGCAGTACTTC	CASSLAGGQIEQYF
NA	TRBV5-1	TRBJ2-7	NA	TGCGCCAGCAGCTCAGGGACGGGGGGCTTCTACGAGCAGTACTTC	CASSSGTGGFYEQYF
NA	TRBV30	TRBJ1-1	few	TGTGCCTGGAGTCAACAGGTCACTGAAGCTTTCTTT	CAWSQQVTEAFF
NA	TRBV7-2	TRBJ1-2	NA	TGTGCCAGCACCAACCGGGACATCGGATTTCTCTATGGCTACACCTTC	CASTNRDIGFLYGYTF
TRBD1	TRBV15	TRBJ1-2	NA	TGTGCCACCACATCCGGGACAGGGGATCTCTATGGCTACACCTTC	CATTSGTGDLYGYTF
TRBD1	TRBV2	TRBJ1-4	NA	TGTGCCAGCGGCAGACAGGGTAATGAAAAACTGTTTTTT	CASGRQGNEKLFF
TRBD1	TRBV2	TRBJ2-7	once	TGTGCCAGCAGGGCCTGGACAGGGAACTACGAGCAGTACTTC	CASRAWTGNYEQYF
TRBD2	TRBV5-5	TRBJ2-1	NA	TGTGCCAGCAGCTCCAGGACTAGCCTATCCCGTCTCCGCTCCTACAATGAGCAGTTCTTC	CASSSRTSLSRLRSYNEQFF
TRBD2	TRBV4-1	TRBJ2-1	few	TGCGCCAGCAGCCCTCTAGCGGGAGGCACGAATGAGCAGTTCTTC	CASSPLAGGTNEQFF
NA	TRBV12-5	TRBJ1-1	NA	TGTGCTAGTTCCCACTCGACTGAAGCTTTCTTT	CASSHSTEAFF
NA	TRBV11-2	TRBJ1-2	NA	TGTGCCAGCAGCTTAGGAGATAACTATGGCTACACCTTC	CASSLGDNYGYTF
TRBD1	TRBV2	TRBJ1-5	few	TGTGCCAGCAGCGAGGGACAGGGAAATGGAAATCAGCCCCAGCATTTT	CASSEGQGNGNQPQHF
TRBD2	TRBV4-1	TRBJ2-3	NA	TGCGCCAGCAGCCAAGGACTAGCGGGGGGAAGCACAGATACGCAGTATTTT	CASSQGLAGGSTDTQYF
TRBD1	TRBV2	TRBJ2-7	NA	TGTGCCAGCATTTTTGCCGTGGGACAGGGGGCAGGTGAGCAGTACTTC	CASIFAVGQGAGEQYF
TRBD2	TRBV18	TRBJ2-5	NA	TGTGCCAGCTCACCTCGATTAGCGGGAGGGCTGGGAGAGACCCAGTACTTC	CASSPRLAGGLGETQYF
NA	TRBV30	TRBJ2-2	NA	TGTGCCTGGAGTGTTGTGGCCCCTATGACTTTTGGGGAGCTGTTTTTT	CAWSVVAPMTFGELFF
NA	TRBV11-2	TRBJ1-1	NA	TGTGCCAGCAGCCCACCCCTTGGCCCGAACACTGAAGCTTTCTTT	CASSPPLGPNTEAFF
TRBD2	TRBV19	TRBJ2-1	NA	TGTGCCAGTAGTGGGTTAGCGGGAGGTGAGCAGTTCTTC	CASSGLAGGEQFF
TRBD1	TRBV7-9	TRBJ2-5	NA	TGTGCCAGCAGCCTCCCCCAGGGACAGGCCACCCAAGAGACCCAGTACTTC	CASSLPQGQATQETQYF
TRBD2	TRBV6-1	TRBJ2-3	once	TGTGCCAGCATTCTAGCGGGGGGCCACACAGATACGCAGTATTTT	CASILAGGHTDTQYF
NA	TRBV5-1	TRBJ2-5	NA	TGCGCCAGCAGCTCGGGACAAAGAGAGACCCAGTACTTC	CASSSGQRETQYF
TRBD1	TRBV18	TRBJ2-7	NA	TGTGCCAGCTCACCATTAAGGACAGGGGGCTTCGACGAGCAGTACTTC	CASSPLRTGGFDEQYF
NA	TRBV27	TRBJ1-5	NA	TGTGCCAGCAGCGGAGGGTTCGATCAGCCCCAGCATTTT	CASSGGFDQPQHF
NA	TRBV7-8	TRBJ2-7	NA	TGTGCCAGCAGCCTTAGAGGAGGGCTGACCTCCTACGAGCAGTACTTC	CASSLRGGLTSYEQYF
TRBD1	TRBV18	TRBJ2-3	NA	TGTGCCAGCTCACCCGAACCCCGACAGGGGGCAGATACGCAGTATTTT	CASSPEPRQGADTQYF
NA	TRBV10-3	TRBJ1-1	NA	TGTGCCATCAGTGAGTCGGGCAGGGCCCTAGCGGCTGAAGCTTTCTTT	CAISESGRALAAEAFF
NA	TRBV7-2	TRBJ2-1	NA	TGTGCCAGCAGCCGACGTGGGCTGTCGAACAATGAGCAGTTCTTC	CASSRRGLSNNEQFF
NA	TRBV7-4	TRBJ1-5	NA	TGTGCCAGCAGCTTAATGAGGAATCAGCCCCAGCATTTT	CASSLMRNQPQHF
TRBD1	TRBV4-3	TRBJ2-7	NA	TGCGCCAGCAGCCAAGATTCCGGGGGGACAGGGGCCGAGCAGTACTTC	CASSQDSGGTGAEQYF
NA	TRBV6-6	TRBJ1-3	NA	TGTGCCATCCAGCCCCGGGCTGGAAACACCATATATTTT	CAIQPRAGNTIYF
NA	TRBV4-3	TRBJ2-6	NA	TGCGCCAGCAGCCACGAGGTCTCTGGGGCCAACGTCCTGACTTTC	CASSHEVSGANVLTF
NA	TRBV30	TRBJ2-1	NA	TGTGCCTGGAGCACGATCCTAGGGGTTGGAGAGCAGTTCTTC	CAWSTILGVGEQFF
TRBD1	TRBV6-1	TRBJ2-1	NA	TGTGCCAGCAGTTGCCCGGGACAGGGCTGCTATGAGCAGTTCTTC	CASSCPGQGCYEQFF
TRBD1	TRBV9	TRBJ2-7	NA	TGTGCCAGCAGCTACGACAGGGCTTTGGGGGAGCAGTACTTC	CASSYDRALGEQYF
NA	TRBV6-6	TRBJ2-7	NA	TGTGCCAGCAGCAATACTCGCAGGGACGAGCAGTACTTC	CASSNTRRDEQYF